The next 3 T cell receptor beta chains were all read from a single sample in a study of radiotherapy plus CTLA-4 blockade in lung cancer. Generated by immunoSEQ multiplex PCR, the TCRdb table keeps only in-frame clones and is missing some. Altogether 45,000 or so clones are present, less than 85% being singletons, with the ten largest covering approximately 10%. The material was peripheral blood, obtained from a patient treated with radiotherapy plus ipilimumab. Receptor source: a human donor with non-small cell lung cancer who had stable disease on radiotherapy plus ipilimumab.

The chain's CDR3 is CASSVISAWGTDTQYF. The CDR3 nucleotides read TGTGCCAGCAGCGTAATCTCAGCTTGGGGCACAGATACGCAGTATTTT. The V gene is TRBV9, the J gene TRBJ2-3; D is unclear. This CDR3 comprises 16 residues. CDR1 and CDR2 from the germline V gene are SGDLS and YYNGEE. V lost 1 base, J lost 1 base, and 13 bases lay in between.

The gene calls are TRBV4-2 and TRBJ1-3; tentative D call: TRBD1 (6 bases). This CDR3 is 15 amino acids long. The V end was cut by 0 bases, the J end by 4 bases, with 10 bases between. CDR1 is LGHNA and CDR2 is YNFKEQ in the germline V gene. The CDR3: CASSQEGATGNTIYF. The CDR3 DNA follows: TGTGCCAGCAGCCAAGAGGGGGCGACAGGAAACACCATATATTTT.

This clone was seen a few times. The CDR3: CASSQYISLAKNIQYF. The DNA for the CDR3 is TGTGCCAGCAGCCAGTATATCTCCCTAGCCAAAAACATTCAGTACTTC. The chain uses TRBV7-9 and TRBJ2-4; D is ambiguous. V was shortened by 5 bases and J by 0 bases, with 14 bases between the two germline ends. This CDR3 is 16 amino acids long. The germline V gene has CDR1 SEHNR and CDR2 FQNEAQ (reference sequence).